This T cell receptor (beta chain) emerged from a study of T cells in Graves' hyperthyroidism and ophthalmopathy. Newly diagnosed patients aged 18 to 65 had hyperthyroidism of under 2 months' duration. The ends lost 4 bases at V and 8 bases at J; junction bases unmatched: 9. Germline CDR1 is LGHNA and CDR2 is YSLEER. The length of the CDR3 is 15 residues. Amplified regions were TCR beta CDR3 sequences from RNA transcripts. The HTBI primer set was used in a first-round RT-PCR of the TCR CDR3. In TCRdb, the multiplex PCR reads were re-called with MiXCR into one record per CDR3 protein. Here the sample spans fewer than 700,000 distinct CDR3 sequences, 15% to 20% being singletons.

Sequencing input: blood. The chain joins TRBV4-3 to TRBJ1-4; 8 bases are a match to TRBD1. The sequence derives from a woman aged 25-40 years with Graves' hyperthyroidism. This chain's CDR3 is CASSPGQVETEKLFF. As DNA, the CDR3 is TGCGCCAGCAGCCCGGGACAGGTAGAAACCGAAAAACTGTTTTTT.